This T cell receptor (beta chain) was captured by sequencing in a study of human T cells and chemical hapten exposure. Findings and caveats of the study: Donors, who had alopecia, may show an immune response that differs from healthy people's.

Time point in this sample: patch test 1, 2 weeks after DPC sensitization. Treatment noted: therapeutic diphenylcyclopropenone sensitization with weekly scalp DPC. TCRdb reprocessed the RACE reads with MiXCR, giving one entry per CDR3 protein. The sample has about 380,000 distinct CDR3 sequences, roughly 5% seen once; the top ten hold 2% to 2.5%. The germline CDR1 and CDR2 sequences are LNHNV and YYDKDF (reference sequence). Trimming removed 0 bases at V and 4 bases at J, with 11 bases between. This CDR3 has 15 amino acids. This clonotype was detected only a few times. Its antigen is currently unknown. The material was whole blood, obtained in connection with sensitization to the hapten diphenylcyclopropenone (DPC). The gene calls are TRBV15 and TRBJ2-3; D gene uncertain. This TCR derives from a woman in her fifties or sixties with alopecia areata. Some clones in this sample may be carry-over from other donors' samples. The CDR3 coding sequence is TGTGCCACCAGCAGAGATCGACCTGATCCAGATACGCAGTATTTT. Translating gives CATSRDRPDPDTQYF.